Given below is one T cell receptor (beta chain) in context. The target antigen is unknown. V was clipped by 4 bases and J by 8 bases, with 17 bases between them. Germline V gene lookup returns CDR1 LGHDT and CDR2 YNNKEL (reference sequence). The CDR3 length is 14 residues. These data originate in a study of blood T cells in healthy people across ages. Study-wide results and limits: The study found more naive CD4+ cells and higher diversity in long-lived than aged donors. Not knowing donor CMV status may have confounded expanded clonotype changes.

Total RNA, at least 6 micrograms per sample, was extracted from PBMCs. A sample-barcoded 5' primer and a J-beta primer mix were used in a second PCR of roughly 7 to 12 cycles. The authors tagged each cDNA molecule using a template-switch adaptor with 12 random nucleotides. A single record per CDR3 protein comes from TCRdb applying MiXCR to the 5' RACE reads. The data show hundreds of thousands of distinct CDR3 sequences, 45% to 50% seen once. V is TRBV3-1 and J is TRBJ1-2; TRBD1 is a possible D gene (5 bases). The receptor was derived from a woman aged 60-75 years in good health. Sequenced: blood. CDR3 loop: CASSPQARVGGYTF. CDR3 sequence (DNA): TGTGCCAGCAGCCCGCAGGCCAGGGTGGGCGGCTACACCTTC. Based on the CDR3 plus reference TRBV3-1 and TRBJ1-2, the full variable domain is DTAVSQTPKYLVTQMGNDKSIKCEQNLGHDTMYWYKQDSKKFLKIMFSYNNKELIINETVPNRFSPKSPDKAHLNLHINSLELGDSAVYFCASSPQARVGGYTFGSGTRLTVV.